This TCR beta chain was identified during a study of T cells after yellow fever vaccination. Study-level background: Where fractions had low cell numbers, libraries were prepared from them with the SMART-Seq v4 Ultra Low Input RNA kit.

As TCR cDNA was made by 5'RACE template switching, a universal primer site and UMIs were added. TCRdb reprocessed the 5' RACE reads via MiXCR and lists one record per CDR3 protein. The sample holds fewer than 100,000 distinct CDR3 sequences, approximately 5.5% seen once. General study points: Any FACS-sorted repertoire could hold abundant clonotypes that contaminate it from the bulk population. Clones from primary vaccination mostly reappeared after the booster (about 97% CD4, around 90% CD8).

V was trimmed by 8 bases and J by 8 bases, leaving 12 bases between them. This CDR3 is 11 amino acids long. Per the germline V gene, CDR1 is MGHDK and CDR2 is SYGVNS. This clonotype was observed at least ten times. Its antigen is unknown. The sample here was CD8+ T cells sorted from PBMCs, taken 10 days after the yellow fever booster vaccination. This sequence was found in a man aged 18 to 30 who received the YFV17D yellow fever vaccine. The V and J genes are TRBV25-1 and TRBJ1-2; D possibly corresponds to TRBD1 (5 bases). As DNA, the CDR3 is TGTGCCAGCGGGGGGTTATCCGGCTACACCTTC. Translation gives CASGGLSGYTF.